This T cell receptor beta chain was recovered during a study of CD8 T cells in ankylosing spondylitis. The CDR3 runs to 13 residues. CDR1 is MNHNS and CDR2 is SASEGT in the germline V gene. To note about this clonotype: Antigen specificity is unknown. An end of the junction differs from the germline gene, which may be a read error.

Researchers built TCR beta libraries using quantitative 5'-RACE with molecular barcodes. Each CDR3 protein gets one entry after TCRdb re-called the 5' RACE reads with MiXCR. The sample gives some 240,000 distinct CDR3 sequences, 5.5% to 7.5% of which show up once; over 12% is in the top ten. The study's findings and limits: Both synovial fluid and blood in reactive arthritis had previously been reported to carry some motif variants. Significant enrichment of disease-linked clones was reportedly seen in matched ankylosing spondylitis synovial fluid. Seemingly characteristic of ankylosing spondylitis blood was a TCR beta motif consisting of under ten highly homologous variants. Disease-linked clones bore a CD8+ phenotype, appearing relatively rarely in peripheral blood.

The source material was blood, either unsorted or a sorted T cell fraction (not recorded which). The genes are TRBV6-1 and TRBJ2-7; tentative D call: TRBD1 (5 bases). The TCR sequence derives from a male donor with ankylosing spondylitis. The CDR3 sequence: CASSPGYSYEQDF. CDR3 in DNA: TGTGCCAGCAGTCCAGGGTACTCCTACGAGCAGGACTTC.